The T cell receptor (beta chain) under discussion was sequenced for a study of shared clonotypes between healthy human individuals. Profiled with immunoSEQ multiplex PCR; TCRdb holds only in-frame clones, not every one. The sample carries 750,000 to 1,000,000 clones, 85% to 95% recorded once. CD8 cells classed as naive were CD45RO-negative and positively selected for CCR7, excluding terminally differentiated effector memory CD45RA+ cells. Germline-derived CDR1 and CDR2 are MNHEY and SMNVEV (reference sequence). CDR3 length equals 14 residues. V was trimmed by 6 bases and J by 1 base, leaving 12 bases between them.

This chain uses TRBV27 with TRBJ1-1; D ambiguous. Material for sequencing was naive CD8+ T cells sorted from blood. This TCR was sampled from a young man in good health. The CDR3 is CASSPTSGNTEAFF. CDR3 nucleotide sequence: TGTGCCAGCAGCCCTACATCGGGGAACACTGAAGCTTTCTTT.